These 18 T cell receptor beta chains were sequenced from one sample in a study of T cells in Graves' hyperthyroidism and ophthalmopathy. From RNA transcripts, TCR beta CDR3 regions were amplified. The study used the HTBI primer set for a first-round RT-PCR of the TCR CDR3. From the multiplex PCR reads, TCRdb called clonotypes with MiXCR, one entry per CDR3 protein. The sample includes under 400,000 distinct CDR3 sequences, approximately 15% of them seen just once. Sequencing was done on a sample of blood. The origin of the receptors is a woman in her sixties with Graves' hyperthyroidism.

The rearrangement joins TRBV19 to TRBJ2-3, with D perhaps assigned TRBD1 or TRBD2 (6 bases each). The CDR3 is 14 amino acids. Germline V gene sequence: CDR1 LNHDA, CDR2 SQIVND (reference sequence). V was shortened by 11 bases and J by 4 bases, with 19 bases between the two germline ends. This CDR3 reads CADGGQGPPDTQYF. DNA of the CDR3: TGTGCCGATGGGGGGCAGGGGCCCCCAGATACGCAGTATTTT.

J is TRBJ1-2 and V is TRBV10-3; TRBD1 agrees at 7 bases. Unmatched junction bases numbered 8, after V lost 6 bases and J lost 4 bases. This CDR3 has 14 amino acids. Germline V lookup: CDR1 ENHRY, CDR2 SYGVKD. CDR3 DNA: TGTGCCATCAGCAGAACAGGGGCCGCCTATGGCTACACCTTC. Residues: CAISRTGAAYGYTF.

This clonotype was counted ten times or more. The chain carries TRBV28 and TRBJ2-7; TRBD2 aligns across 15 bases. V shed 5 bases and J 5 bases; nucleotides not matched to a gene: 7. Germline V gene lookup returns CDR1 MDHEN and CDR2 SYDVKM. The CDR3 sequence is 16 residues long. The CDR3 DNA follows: TGTGCCAGCAGTCAGGGACTAGCGGGAGGTAACCACGAGCAGTACTTC. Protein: CASSQGLAGGNHEQYF.

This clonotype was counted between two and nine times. CDR3 residues: CASRSDRGGTEAFF. Written as DNA, the CDR3 is TGTGCCAGTAGATCGGACAGGGGCGGCACTGAAGCTTTCTTT. The V gene is TRBV19, the J gene TRBJ1-1; 9 positions agree with TRBD1. The CDR3 covers 14 residues. After removal of 6 bases from V and 4 bases from J, the junction contained 6 bases not matched to a gene. Germline loops: CDR1 LNHDA, CDR2 SQIVND (reference sequence).

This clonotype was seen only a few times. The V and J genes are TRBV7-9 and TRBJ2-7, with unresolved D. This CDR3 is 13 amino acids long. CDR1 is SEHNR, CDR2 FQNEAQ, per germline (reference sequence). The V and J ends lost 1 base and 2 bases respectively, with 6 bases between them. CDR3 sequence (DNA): TGTGCCAGCAGCTTAGATTTTGCCTACGAGCAGTACTTC. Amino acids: CASSLDFAYEQYF.

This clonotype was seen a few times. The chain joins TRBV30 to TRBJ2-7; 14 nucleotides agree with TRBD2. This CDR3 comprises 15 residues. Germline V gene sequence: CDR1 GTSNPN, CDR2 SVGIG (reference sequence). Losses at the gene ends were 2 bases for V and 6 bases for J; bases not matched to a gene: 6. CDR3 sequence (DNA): TGTGCCTGGAGTCCGGGACTAGCGGGAGATCGCGAGCAGTACTTC. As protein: CAWSPGLAGDREQYF.

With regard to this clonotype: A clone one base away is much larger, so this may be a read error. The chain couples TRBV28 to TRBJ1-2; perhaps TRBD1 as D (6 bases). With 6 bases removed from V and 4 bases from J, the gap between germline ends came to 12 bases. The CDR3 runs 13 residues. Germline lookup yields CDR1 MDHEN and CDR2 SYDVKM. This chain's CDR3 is CASSKDSIYGYTF. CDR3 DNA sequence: TGTGCCAGCAGCAAGGACAGTATCTATGGCTACACCTTC.

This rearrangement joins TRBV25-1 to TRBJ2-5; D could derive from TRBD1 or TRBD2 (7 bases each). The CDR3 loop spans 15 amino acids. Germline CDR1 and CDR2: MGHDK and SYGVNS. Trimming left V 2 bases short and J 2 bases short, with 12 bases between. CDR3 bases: TGTGCCAGCAGTGAAGGGGAGGGGGCACAAGAGACCCAGTACTTC. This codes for CASSEGEGAQETQYF.

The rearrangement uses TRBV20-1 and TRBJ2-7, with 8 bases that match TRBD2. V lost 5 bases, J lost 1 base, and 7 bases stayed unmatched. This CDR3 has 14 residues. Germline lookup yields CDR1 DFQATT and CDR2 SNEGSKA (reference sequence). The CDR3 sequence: CSAQSGRGSYEQYF. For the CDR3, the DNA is TGCAGTGCTCAAAGCGGGAGAGGTTCCTACGAGCAGTACTTC.

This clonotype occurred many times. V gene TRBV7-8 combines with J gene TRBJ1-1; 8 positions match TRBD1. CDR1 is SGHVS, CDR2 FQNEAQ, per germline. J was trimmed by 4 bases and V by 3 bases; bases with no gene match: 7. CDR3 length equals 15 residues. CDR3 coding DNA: TGTGCCAGCAGCTTCCTCGGCAGGGGGCCCACTGAAGCTTTCTTT. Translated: CASSFLGRGPTEAFF.

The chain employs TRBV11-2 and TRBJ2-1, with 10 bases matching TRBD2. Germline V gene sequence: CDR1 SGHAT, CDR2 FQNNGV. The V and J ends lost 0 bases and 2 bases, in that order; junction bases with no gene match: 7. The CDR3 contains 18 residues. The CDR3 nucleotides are TGTGCCAGCAGCTTAGATAGAGTAGCGGGAGGTACCTACAATGAGCAGTTCTTC. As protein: CASSLDRVAGGTYNEQFF.

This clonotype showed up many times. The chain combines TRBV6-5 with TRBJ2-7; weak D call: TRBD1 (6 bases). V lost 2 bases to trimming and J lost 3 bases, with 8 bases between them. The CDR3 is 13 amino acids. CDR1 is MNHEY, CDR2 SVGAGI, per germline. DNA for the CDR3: TGTGCCAGCAGTTACACGACAGGCTACGAGCAGTACTTC. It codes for CASSYTTGYEQYF.

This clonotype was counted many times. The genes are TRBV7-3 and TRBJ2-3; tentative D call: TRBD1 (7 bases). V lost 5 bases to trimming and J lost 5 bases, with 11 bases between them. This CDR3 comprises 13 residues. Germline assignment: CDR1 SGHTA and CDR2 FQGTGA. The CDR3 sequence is CASSSRGEDTQYF. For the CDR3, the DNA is TGTGCCAGCAGCAGCAGGGGGGAAGATACGCAGTATTTT.

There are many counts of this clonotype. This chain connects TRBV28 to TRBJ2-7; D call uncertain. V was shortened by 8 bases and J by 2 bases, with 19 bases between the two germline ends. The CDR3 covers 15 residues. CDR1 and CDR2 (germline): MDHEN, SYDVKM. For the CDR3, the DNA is TGTGCCAGCCTGGACCGGACGTCCGACCCCTACGAGCAGTACTTC. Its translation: CASLDRTSDPYEQYF.

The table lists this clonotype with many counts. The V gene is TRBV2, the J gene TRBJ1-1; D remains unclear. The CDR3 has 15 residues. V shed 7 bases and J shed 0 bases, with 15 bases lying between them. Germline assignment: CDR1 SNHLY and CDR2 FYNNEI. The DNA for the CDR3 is TGTGCCAGCACCGCCCCCGCAGTGATGAACACTGAAGCTTTCTTT. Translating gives CASTAPAVMNTEAFF.

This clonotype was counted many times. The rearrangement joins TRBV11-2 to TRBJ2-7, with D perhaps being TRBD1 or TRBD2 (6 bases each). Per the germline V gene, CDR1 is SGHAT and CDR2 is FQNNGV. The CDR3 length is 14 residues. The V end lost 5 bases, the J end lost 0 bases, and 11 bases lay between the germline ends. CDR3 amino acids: CASSKGGISYEQYF. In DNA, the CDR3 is TGTGCCAGCAGCAAAGGGGGGATCTCCTACGAGCAGTACTTC.

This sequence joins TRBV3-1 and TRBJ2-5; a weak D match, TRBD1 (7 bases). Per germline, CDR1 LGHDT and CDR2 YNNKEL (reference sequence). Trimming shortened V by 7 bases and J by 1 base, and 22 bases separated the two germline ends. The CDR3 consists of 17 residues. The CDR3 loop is CASTSGGQGASQETQYF. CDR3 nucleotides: TGTGCCAGCACCTCAGGGGGGCAGGGCGCTTCCCAAGAGACCCAGTACTTC.

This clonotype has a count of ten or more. CDR3 region: CASSKDGVGWDEQYF. CDR3 DNA: TGTGCCAGCAGCAAGGACGGTGTCGGTTGGGACGAGCAGTACTTC. V gene TRBV7-2 combines with J gene TRBJ2-7; no clear D. V shed 5 bases and J shed 5 bases, with 19 bases lying between them. The CDR3 contains 15 residues. Germline V gives CDR1 SGHTA, CDR2 FQGNSA. Combining the CDR3 with reference TRBV7-2 and TRBJ2-7 gives the whole variable domain GAGVSQSPSNKVTEKGKDVELRCDPISGHTALYWYRQSLGQGLEFLIYFQGNSAPDKSGLPSDRFSAERTGGSVSTLTIQRTQQEDSAVYLCASSKDGVGWDEQYFGPGTRLTVT.